Below, one T cell receptor beta chain is given with its context. Its target is not known. A TCRbeta library incorporating unique molecular identifiers was prepared. One entry per CDR3 protein results from TCRdb running MiXCR on the PCR reads. The sample holds over 200,000 distinct CDR3 sequences, 17% seen once. The sample is drawn from a study of T-cell reconstitution after alpha-beta-depleted transplantation in children. Findings and caveats of the study: Hyperexpanded clones declined; after one year, newly produced T cells mostly supplied diversity. It was reported that alpha-beta T cells came from several hundred expanded graft clones (about two months after transplant).

The specimen was PBMCs, mostly from graft donor cells, collected 360 days after TCRalphabeta/CD19-depleted stem cell transplant. This sequence was found in a male patient between 2 and 15 years old who had a stem cell transplant for acute lymphoblastic leukemia, so the T cells may come from the graft donor.

The CDR3 reads CASSLISGARNEQFF. CDR3 nucleotide sequence: TGTGCCAGCAGCTTGATAAGCGGGGCTCGGAATGAGCAGTTCTTC. The V gene is TRBV5-6, the J gene TRBJ2-1; the match to TRBD2 covers 7 bases. CDR3 length: 15 amino acids. Germline CDR1 and CDR2: SGHDT and YYEEEE. With 1 base clipped from V and 7 bases from J, the junction kept 8 bases outside the gene matches. The entire variable domain, with the rest obtained from reference TRBV5-6 and TRBJ2-1, is as follows: DAGVTQSPTHLIKTRGQQVTLRCSPKSGHDTVSWYQQALGQGPQFIFQYYEEEERQRGNFPDRFSGHQFPNYSSELNVNALLLGDSALYLCASSLISGARNEQFFGPGTRLTVL.